This T cell receptor (beta chain) was captured in a study of control samples from healthy donors and cancer patients. Some clones are missing from TCRdb's copy, which holds only in-frame ones; the method was immunoSEQ multiplex PCR. The repertoire has roughly 170,000 clones, around 95% of them found once; the top ten carry approximately 4%. Germline values: CDR1 SGHTA, CDR2 FQGNSA. V was trimmed by 1 base and J by 2 bases, leaving 11 bases between them. This CDR3 has 15 residues. This rearrangement joins TRBV7-2 to TRBJ2-5; D not resolved. The sequence was collected from a woman in her fifties or sixties in good health. Sequenced: blood. CDR3 in DNA: TGTGCCAGCAGCTTAGGGTCAGGCCGGCAAGAGACCCAGTACTTC. Amino acid sequence: CASSLGSGRQETQYF.